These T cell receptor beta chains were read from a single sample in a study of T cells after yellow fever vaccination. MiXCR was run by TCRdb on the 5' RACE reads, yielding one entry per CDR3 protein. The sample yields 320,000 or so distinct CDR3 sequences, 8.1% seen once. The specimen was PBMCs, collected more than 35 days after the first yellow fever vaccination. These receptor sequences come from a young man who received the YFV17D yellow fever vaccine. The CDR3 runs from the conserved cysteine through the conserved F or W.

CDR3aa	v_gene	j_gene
CASSLGDRQTYEQYF	TRBV5-1	TRBJ2-7
CASSQDGTSGTDTQYF	TRBV4-3	TRBJ2-3
CASSPVGAVTEAFF	TRBV6-1	TRBJ1-1
CATSGPAGELFF	TRBV24-1	TRBJ2-2
CASTPSGAGANVLTF	TRBV7-3	TRBJ2-6
CASSQDPIYTEAFF	TRBV28	TRBJ1-1
CASSLGQSNYGYTF	TRBV28	TRBJ1-2
CASSQDDRGTDTQYF	TRBV4-1	TRBJ2-3
CASSSQGNSPLHF	TRBV5-1	TRBJ1-6
CASSYGQGAYSPLHF	TRBV5-4	TRBJ1-6
CASDLGVGITEAFF	TRBV28	TRBJ1-1
CSGARDRGIGEKLFF	TRBV20-1	TRBJ1-4
CASSQEGRVYGYAF	TRBV4-3	TRBJ1-2
CASSLVQGENIQYF	TRBV5-1	TRBJ2-4
CASRLTGTDTEAFF	TRBV7-6	TRBJ1-1
CSVSTGDTGELFF	TRBV29-1	TRBJ2-2
CASSLGVSSLDTGELFF	TRBV7-3	TRBJ2-2
CASSRTKRSDSQETQYF	TRBV27	TRBJ2-5
CASSLPAGAGELFF	TRBV5-5	TRBJ2-2
CASSPGQGAFF	TRBV12-3/TRBV12-4	TRBJ1-1
CASSLADTGEAFF	TRBV7-2	TRBJ1-1
CASSRAGGITDTQYF	TRBV6-1	TRBJ2-3
CASKTGGGSQETQYF	TRBV12-3/TRBV12-4	TRBJ2-5
CASTPAGGVRDTEAFF	TRBV6-1	TRBJ1-1
CASSLSLNTGELFF	TRBV7-9	TRBJ2-2
CASSPFGGANNEQFF	TRBV6-4	TRBJ2-1
CASSGTSAHTQYF	TRBV5-1	TRBJ2-3
CASSPTTGTENIQYF	TRBV12-3/TRBV12-4	TRBJ2-4
CASSLGGGAHEKLFF	TRBV5-1	TRBJ1-4
CASSPSGTGSEETQYF	TRBV4-1	TRBJ2-5
CASSFRTPTGELFF	TRBV7-2	TRBJ2-2
CASSSGQGSVEQYF	TRBV5-1	TRBJ2-7
CASSRRDNSYNEQFF	TRBV4-1	TRBJ2-1
CASSHRGGNQPQHF	TRBV3-1	TRBJ1-5
CASSFQQGAEKLFF	TRBV5-1	TRBJ1-4
CASRWTSGSTGELFF	TRBV10-2	TRBJ2-2
CASSLGRGPGEQFF	TRBV11-2	TRBJ2-1
CSVEFPTTYF	TRBV29-1	TRBJ2-3
CASSGTGLYNEQFF	TRBV28	TRBJ2-1
CASSGGDGMNTEAFF	TRBV5-1	TRBJ1-1
CASSFSPGQETQYF	TRBV12-3/TRBV12-4	TRBJ2-5
CASSLTSFGASNEQFF	TRBV5-5	TRBJ2-1
CASSQDRGAWDTQYF	TRBV14	TRBJ2-3
CASRPPGLAGGTDTQYF	TRBV7-9	TRBJ2-3
CASTPWGNGSPLHF	TRBV28	TRBJ1-6
CASSSPASYQPQHF	TRBV7-9	TRBJ1-5
CASRPQVVSGNTIYF	TRBV6-1	TRBJ1-3
CASSPIRDSYGYTF	TRBV7-2	TRBJ1-2